The entry below gives a single T cell receptor (beta chain) sequence along with its context. The data belong to a study of blood T cell repertoires in COVID-19. At the level of the study: Samples representing acute and convalescent COVID-19 were sourced from the United States, Italy and Spain. T cells, B-cell-depleted T cells, or PBMCs provided the cDNA or gDNA that served as material.

In the original workflow: Reference gene primers were amplified, and this amplification served to estimate nucleated cell counts. TCRdb's table, derived via immunoSEQ multiplex PCR, lists solely in-frame clones and lacks some. For V, J and clone size, that table is used; D and trimming come from the DNA. The top ten hold just over 8.5% of the sample, which has roughly 200,000 clones, around 76% seen once. Germline CDR1 is KGHDR and CDR2 is SFDVKD. The CDR3 consists of 21 residues. The V segment lost 6 bases and the J segment 0 bases; nucleotides outside the gene matches: 20. This clonotype originated in a woman in her forties or fifties with active or convalescent COVID-19. The rearrangement links TRBV24-1 to TRBJ1-5; 9 nucleotides align to TRBD1. Source material: peripheral blood. The chain's CDR3 is CATSPARPGQGRLVSNQPQHF. CDR3 bases: TGTGCCACCAGTCCAGCTCGACCGGGACAGGGACGTCTGGTTAGCAATCAGCCCCAGCATTTT.